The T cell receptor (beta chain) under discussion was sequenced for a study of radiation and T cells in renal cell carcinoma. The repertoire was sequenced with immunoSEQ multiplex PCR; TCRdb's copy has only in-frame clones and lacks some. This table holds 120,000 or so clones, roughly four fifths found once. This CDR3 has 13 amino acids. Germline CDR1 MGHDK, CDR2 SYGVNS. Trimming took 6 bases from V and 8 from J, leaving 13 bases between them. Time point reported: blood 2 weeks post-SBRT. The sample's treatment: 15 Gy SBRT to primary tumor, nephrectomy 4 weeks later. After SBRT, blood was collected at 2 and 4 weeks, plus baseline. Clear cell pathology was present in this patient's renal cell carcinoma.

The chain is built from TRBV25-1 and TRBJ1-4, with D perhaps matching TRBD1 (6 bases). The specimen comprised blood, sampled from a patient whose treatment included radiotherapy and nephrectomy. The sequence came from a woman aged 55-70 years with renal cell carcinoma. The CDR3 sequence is CASRNREGEKLFF. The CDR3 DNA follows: TGTGCCAGCAGGAACAGGGAAGGCGAAAAACTGTTTTTT.